The rows below give T cell receptor beta chains drawn from one sample of a study of blood T cell repertoires in COVID-19. The table came from immunoSEQ multiplex PCR; TCRdb's copy has only in-frame clones and leaves some out. The sample carries just under 20,000 clones, approximately 84% recorded once. Sequenced: peripheral blood. These receptors all come from a human donor with active COVID-19. The donor label of this sample is uncertain. Each CDR3 is given with its conserved first and last residue. D genes are given only for firm matches. Size values are once, few and many counts, or a class for expanded clones, and some rows have none.

size	D	V	J	DNA	CDR3
.	TRBD2	TRBV5-1	TRBJ2-3	TGCGCCAGCAGCTTGGGGGGACTAGCTACCGATACGCAGTATTTT	CASSLGGLATDTQYF
.	.	TRBV28	TRBJ2-1	TGTGCCAGCAGTTTATCGGGAACAGGGTCGTACAATGAGCAGTTCTTC	CASSLSGTGSYNEQFF
few	.	TRBV18	TRBJ2-3	TGTGCCAGCTCACCAGAGGGTAGGCCAGATACGCAGTATTTT	CASSPEGRPDTQYF
.	.	TRBV19	TRBJ2-2	TGTGCCAGTAGGGGCCTGGCGAACACCGGGGAGCTGTTTTTT	CASRGLANTGELFF
.	TRBD1	TRBV28	TRBJ1-1	TGTGCCAGCAGTTCCGGGACAGGGGGAACTGAAGCTTTCTTT	CASSSGTGGTEAFF
.	.	TRBV2	TRBJ2-3	TGTGCCAGAGAGGGGGGGATTAGCACAGATACGCAGTATTTT	CAREGGISTDTQYF
.	TRBD2	TRBV29-1	TRBJ2-5	TGCAGCGTCGGACTAGCGGGGGGAAAGTGGCAAGAGACCCAGTACTTC	CSVGLAGGKWQETQYF
.	.	TRBV19	TRBJ1-1	TGTGCCAGTAGTATTGGCGGGAGGAACACTGAAGCTTTCTTT	CASSIGGRNTEAFF
.	TRBD1	TRBV5-1	TRBJ1-6	TGCGCCAGCAGCTTGGGTGGACAGGGGGGTTCACCCCTCCACTTT	CASSLGGQGGSPLHF
.	.	TRBV19	TRBJ1-1	TGTGCCAGTATATTGGTGGACGCGGGAGGCACTGAAGCTTTCTTT	CASILVDAGGTEAFF
.	.	TRBV20-1	TRBJ2-2	TGCAGTGCTAGTTTTCCTAGCTTGAACACCGGGGAGCTGTTTTTT	CSASFPSLNTGELFF
.	TRBD1	TRBV5-1	TRBJ1-2	TGCGCCAGCAGCTCTAGGGTGACAGGGGGGGAGTACACCTTC	CASSSRVTGGEYTF
.	TRBD2	TRBV6-5	TRBJ2-7	TGTGCCAGCAGCCCGACTAGCGGGGTGACCTACGAGCAGTACTTC	CASSPTSGVTYEQYF
.	TRBD1	TRBV18	TRBJ2-7	TGTGCCAGCTCACTTGGGACAGGGAGCCCTTACGAGCAGTACTTC	CASSLGTGSPYEQYF
.	TRBD2	TRBV5-4	TRBJ2-1	TGTGCCAGCAGCTTGCCTAGCGGGGTTTACAATGAGCAGTTCTTC	CASSLPSGVYNEQFF
.	TRBD2	TRBV7-2	TRBJ2-1	TGTGCCAGCAGCTTAGAAGGATACAGCGGGATGAGGTACAATGAGCAGTTCTTC	CASSLEGYSGMRYNEQFF
.	.	TRBV7-9	TRBJ2-7	TGTGCCAGCAGCTCGGAGCTACTCGGATCCTACGAGCAGTACTTC	CASSSELLGSYEQYF
.	TRBD1	TRBV11-3	TRBJ1-4	TGTGCCAGCAGCGAGGACTATCTGGACAGGCGTAATGAAAAACTGTTTTTT	CASSEDYLDRRNEKLFF
.	.	TRBV27	TRBJ1-2	TGTGCCAGCAGTTCCCCCGGGAATGGCTACACCTTC	CASSSPGNGYTF
.	TRBD1	TRBV2	TRBJ2-7	TGTGCCGGTAGGATACGCGGGACAGGTGCCTACGAGCAGTACTTC	CAGRIRGTGAYEQYF
.	.	TRBV6-8	TRBJ2-2	TGTGCCAGCAGTGCCGGGACTGGGGAGCTGTTTTTT	CASSAGTGELFF
.	TRBD2	TRBV30	TRBJ2-3	TGTGCCTGGACGGGACTAGCGGGGGTGACCACAGATACGCAGTATTTT	CAWTGLAGVTTDTQYF
.	TRBD2	TRBV5-4	TRBJ2-2	TGTGCCAGCAGCCAGGGGCTAGCGGGACCCGGGAGGACCGGGGAGCTGTTTTTT	CASSQGLAGPGRTGELFF
.	TRBD1	TRBV7-3	TRBJ2-1	TGTGCCAGCAGATCCGGGACAGGGGTAGGTGAGCAGTTCTTC	CASRSGTGVGEQFF
.	.	TRBV28	TRBJ1-4	TGTGCCTTTGACGCTCTACGAAGACAGCACGCCAATGAAAAACTGTTTTTT	CAFDALRRQHANEKLFF
.	TRBD2	TRBV7-2	TRBJ2-7	TGTGCCAGCAGCTTAGTAAGCGGGAGCTCCTACGAGCAGTACTTC	CASSLVSGSSYEQYF
once	TRBD1	TRBV6-5	TRBJ2-5	TGTGCCAGCAGTCAGACAGGGTTCCAAGAGACCCAGTACTTC	CASSQTGFQETQYF
.	.	TRBV2	TRBJ1-6	TGTGCCAGCAGACTGTCACAGCCTAATTCACCCCTCCACTTT	CASRLSQPNSPLHF
.	TRBD2	TRBV28	TRBJ2-7	TGTGCCAGCAGAAAAGGACTAGCGAGCTCCTACGAGCAGTACTTC	CASRKGLASSYEQYF
.	.	TRBV12-3/TRBV12-4	TRBJ1-4	TGTGCCAGCAGCCACTCAACTAATGAAAAACTGTTTTTT	CASSHSTNEKLFF
.	TRBD2	TRBV11-2	TRBJ2-1	TGTGCCAGCAGTCGGACTAGCGGGAGGTCCTCCTACAATGAGCAGTTCTTC	CASSRTSGRSSYNEQFF
.	.	TRBV28	TRBJ1-5	TGTGCCAGCGGCTTCTCAGGGAATCAGCCCCAGCATTTT	CASGFSGNQPQHF
few	TRBD1	TRBV5-1	TRBJ1-3	TGCGCCAGCAGCCGGGGACAGAGCTCTGGAAACACCATATATTTT	CASSRGQSSGNTIYF
.	.	TRBV5-1	TRBJ2-2	TGCGCCAGCAGCTTGGTTCAGGTAGAGTCCGGGGAGCTGTTTTTT	CASSLVQVESGELFF
.	TRBD2	TRBV5-1	TRBJ2-7	TGCGCCAGCAGCTTGGCCGGGCTAGCGGGAGGTGAGCAGTACTTC	CASSLAGLAGGEQYF
once	TRBD1	TRBV7-3	TRBJ2-7	TGTGCCAGCAGCTTAACGGGGACAGGGTACGAGCAGTACTTC	CASSLTGTGYEQYF